The sequence of this T cell receptor (beta chain) was determined in a study of immune evolution from preneoplasia to lung adenocarcinoma. General study points: Normal lung had highest clonality; later lesions appeared denser, more diverse. Compared with EGFR-mutant or double wild-type lesions, KRAS-mutant nodules were more clonal.

Nucleic acids came from premalignant or tumor cells enriched by macro-dissection. In the case of this clone: Its specificity is not known.

Assay: immunoSEQ multiplex PCR; the TCRdb copy retains only in-frame clones and omits some. Of 9,000 to 10,000 clones listed, around nine tenths are singletons. V was clipped by 5 bases and J by 5 bases, with 12 bases between them. The CDR3 is made up of 13 amino acids. The V gene's germline CDR1 is MNHEY and CDR2 SVGAGI. Input material: FFPE invasive lung adenocarcinoma tissue. J is TRBJ1-2 and V is TRBV6-5; perhaps TRBD1 as D (5 bases). The sequence was collected from a person aged 70 to 80 with invasive lung adenocarcinoma. Some clones in this sample may be carry-over from other donors' samples. The CDR3 loop is CASSRGLQYGYTF. The CDR3 nucleotides read TGTGCCAGCAGTCGGGGACTCCAGTATGGCTACACCTTC.